This T cell receptor beta chain was captured by sequencing in a study of regulatory T cells in long-lasting Graves disease. Whole-study findings and limits: TRBV28, TRBJ1-2 and TRBJ2-5 emerged as the favored segments in persistent disease. Persistent patients shared more public clonotypes (about 2,700) than newly diagnosed patients (over 900).

Germline loops: CDR1 SQVTM, CDR2 ANQGSEA. This CDR3 comprises 14 residues. J gave up 2 bases and V 2 bases, and 3 bases lay outside the gene matches. Concerning this clonotype: What it binds is not known.

Both iRepertoire HTBI primers and Arm-PCR of CDR3 regions were used to build the TCR beta libraries. TCRdb fed the multiplex PCR reads into MiXCR, producing one record per CDR3 protein. In the table there are some 340,000 distinct CDR3 sequences, roughly 12% of which are singletons. Time point indicated: newly diagnosed GD, antithyroid drugs for less than 3 months. The TCR library used RNA extracted from PBMCs. The data were also submitted as part of a second study, on T cells in Graves' hyperthyroidism and ophthalmopathy. From that report: RT-PCR in the first round (using the HTBI primer set) targeted the TCR CDR3.

This TCR came from a woman younger than 35 with Graves disease. The chain couples TRBV29-1 to TRBJ2-3; 8 bases are a match to TRBD2. Material: peripheral blood mononuclear cells (PBMCs), obtained at new diagnosis, from a patient treated with antithyroid drugs. DNA of the CDR3: TGCAGCGTTGAAACTAGCGGATTCACAGATACGCAGTATTTT. It specifies CSVETSGFTDTQYF.